These 29 T cell receptor beta chains were all obtained from the same sample, sequenced in a study of glioma-infiltrating T cells. Using RNA template, CDR3s of TCR alpha and beta were amplified with iRepertoire arm-PCR. TCRdb reprocessed the multiplex PCR reads with MiXCR, giving one entry per CDR3 protein. The sample consists of about 130,000 distinct CDR3 sequences, roughly 25% of them appearing once. Material: glioma tissue, nonneoplastic brain tissue, or PBMCs (not recorded which). The source of these receptors is a human donor with low-grade glioma or glioblastoma, undergoing nonglioma brain surgery, or in good health (not recorded which).

This clonotype was seen ten or more times. V gene TRBV20-1 combines with J gene TRBJ2-7; TRBD2 agrees at 8 bases. The length of the CDR3 is 18 residues. Germline V gene sequence: CDR1 DFQATT, CDR2 SNEGSKA (reference sequence). Trimming cost V 6 bases and J 0 bases; bases outside gene matches: 19. This chain's CDR3 is CSAQGLDRLSRSSYEQYF. In nucleotides, the CDR3 is TGCAGTGCCCAGGGACTAGATCGACTTTCTAGGAGCTCCTACGAGCAGTACTTC.

This clonotype has more than one count but fewer than ten. This CDR3 is CASRRTWDSGNTIYF. CDR3 bases: TGTGCCAGCAGACGAACATGGGACTCTGGAAACACCATATATTTT. The V gene is TRBV11-2, the J gene TRBJ1-3; D ambiguous. Per the germline V gene, CDR1 is SGHAT and CDR2 is FQNNGV. The CDR3 length is 15 residues. V lost 6 bases and J 0 bases, leaving 12 bases between the germline ends.

This clonotype was recorded many times. The rearrangement joins TRBV15 to TRBJ1-1; tentative D call: TRBD1 (5 bases). Germline V lookup: CDR1 LNHNV, CDR2 YYDKDF (reference sequence). V shed 0 bases and J shed 0 bases, with 11 bases lying between them. This CDR3 has 16 amino acids. CDR3 coding DNA: TGTGCCACCAGCAGAGATGGGGGGGAATTGAACACTGAAGCTTTCTTT. Translated, it gives CATSRDGGELNTEAFF.

The rearrangement joins TRBV10-3 to TRBJ1-1; the D gene is possibly TRBD1 (5 bases). This CDR3 comprises 19 residues. V was pared by 1 base and J by 0 bases, with 21 bases between. From germline, CDR1 is ENHRY and CDR2 SYGVKD. The CDR3 protein is CAISEFSPKGQTLNTEAFF. The CDR3 region has the DNA TGTGCCATCAGTGAGTTTTCACCAAAGGGGCAGACTCTGAACACTGAAGCTTTCTTT.

This clonotype turned up a few times. V is TRBV29-1 and J is TRBJ2-7; TRBD2 might be the D (6 bases). CDR3 size: 12 residues. V lost 4 bases, J lost 5 bases, and 12 bases lay in between. Germline-derived CDR1 and CDR2 are SQVTM and ANQGSEA. The CDR3 nucleotides read TGCAGCGTTGTCGGAGGGGTCGACGAGCAGTACTTC. It encodes CSVVGGVDEQYF.

The J gene is TRBJ2-1, the V gene TRBV27, with 9 nucleotides matching TRBD2. CDR3 length equals 16 residues. The trim removed 2 bases at V and 8 bases at J, leaving 10 bases unmatched. Germline-derived CDR1 and CDR2 are MNHEY and SMNVEV (reference sequence). CDR3 region: CASSLGVLAGIDEQFF. The CDR3 DNA reads TGTGCCAGCAGTTTAGGCGTCCTAGCGGGGATCGATGAGCAGTTCTTC.

This clonotype appeared many times. This chain joins TRBV10-3 and TRBJ2-1; perhaps TRBD2 as D (5 bases). V was clipped by 5 bases and J by 8 bases, with 7 bases between them. From germline, CDR1 is ENHRY and CDR2 SYGVKD. The CDR3 has 11 residues. The chain's CDR3 is CAISLADEQFF. The CDR3 DNA reads as TGTGCCATCAGTCTAGCTGATGAGCAGTTCTTC.

This clonotype was seen a few times. The chain employs TRBV5-1 and TRBJ1-3; possibly TRBD1 for D (6 bases). This CDR3 region has 15 residues. The germline V and J ends were trimmed by 4 bases and 1 base, with 12 bases remaining between them. The germline CDR1 and CDR2 sequences are SGHRS and YFSETQ. CDR3 in amino acids: CASSPTTGSGNTIYF. Written as DNA, the CDR3 is TGCGCCAGCAGCCCAACGACAGGTTCTGGAAACACCATATATTTT. The variable domain in full, with the rest retrieved from reference TRBV5-1 and TRBJ1-3, is KAGVTQTPRYLIKTRGQQVTLSCSPISGHRSVSWYQQTPGQGLQFLFEYFSETQRNKGNFPGRFSGRQFSNSRSEMNVSTLELGDSALYLCASSPTTGSGNTIYFGEGSWLTVV.

The rearrangement joins TRBV12-3 or TRBV12-4 to TRBJ2-2; TRBD2 agrees at 7 bases. The CDR3 loop spans 14 amino acids. The V and J ends lost 9 bases and 7 bases, in that order; junction bases with no gene match: 11. The CDR3 sequence: CARNTGGSVGELFF. The CDR3 coding sequence is TGTGCCAGAAACACGGGGGGATCCGTCGGGGAGCTGTTTTTT.

This clonotype was detected many times. The CDR3 DNA sequence: TGTGCCACCAGTGAGAACACCGGGGAGCTGTTTTTT. Its protein product is CATSENTGELFF. J is TRBJ2-2 and V is TRBV24-1; D gene ambiguous. The length of the CDR3 is 12 residues. The V end was cut by 4 bases, the J end by 1 base, with 0 bases between. CDR1 and CDR2 from the germline V gene are KGHDR and SFDVKD.

The genes are TRBV5-4 and TRBJ2-3, with 10 bases fitting TRBD2. Trimming took 4 bases from V and 4 from J; bases not matched to a gene: 9. From germline, CDR1 is SGHNT and CDR2 YYREEE (reference sequence). CDR3 length equals 16 residues. DNA for the CDR3: TGTGCCAGCAGCCGCCGGGGACTAGCGTTTCCAGATACGCAGTATTTT. The encoded protein is CASSRRGLAFPDTQYF.

Ten or more counts support this clonotype. The chain recombines TRBV2 with TRBJ1-1; D ambiguous. The V gene's germline CDR1 is SNHLY and CDR2 FYNNEI. The CDR3 loop spans 13 amino acids. The V and J ends lost 7 bases and 5 bases respectively, with 14 bases between them. As DNA, the CDR3 is TGTGCCAGCATCTTCTGGAGCGGAACTGAAGCTTTCTTT. It codes for CASIFWSGTEAFF.

The table lists this clonotype with a count of one. Without the conserved terminal phenylalanine or tryptophan, this CDR3 likely stems from a read error. The rearrangement uses TRBV6-2 or TRBV6-3 and TRBJ2-7; D is perhaps TRBD2 (5 bases). Germline V gene sequence: CDR1 MNHEY, CDR2 SVGEGT. The V end lost 5 bases, the J end lost 9 bases, and 23 bases lay between the germline ends. There are 15 residues in the CDR3. CDR3: CASSRQEARTDTQYL. CDR3 bases: TGTGCCAGCAGTCGCCAGGAGGCCCGCACAGATACGCAGTACTTA.

This clonotype has at least ten counts. This chain joins TRBV7-3 and TRBJ2-1, with 10 bases matching TRBD2. Losses at the gene ends were 5 bases for V and 5 bases for J; bases not matched to a gene: 3. The CDR3 sequence is 14 residues long. Per the germline V gene, CDR1 is SGHTA and CDR2 is FQGTGA. CDR3 coding DNA: TGTGCCAGCAGCCTAGCGGGAGTTAACAATGAGCAGTTCTTC. Protein: CASSLAGVNNEQFF.

Concerning this clonotype: At one boundary the junction diverges from the germline segment, which might be a read error. The CDR3 here is CTSSISKPQHF. The CDR3 coding sequence is TGTACCAGCAGTATCTCTAAGCCCCAGCATTTT. This chain connects TRBV6-6 to TRBJ1-5; no clear D. The germline V gene encodes CDR1 MNHNY and CDR2 SVGAGI (reference sequence). CDR3 length equals 11 residues.

The table lists this clonotype with many counts. The CDR3 DNA is TGTGCCAGCAGCCCACGGCCGGGACTACGTAGCGCAGATACGCAGTATTTT. Translating gives CASSPRPGLRSADTQYF. The chain is built from TRBV6-1 and TRBJ2-3; 7 nucleotides match TRBD2. Germline V gene lookup returns CDR1 MNHNS and CDR2 SASEGT. Trimming removed 6 bases from V and 4 bases from J; junction bases left unmatched: 16. The CDR3 length is 17 residues.

In this sample, this clonotype turned up many times. V usage is TRBV6-1 and J usage is TRBJ2-3; maybe TRBD2 (6 bases). With 3 bases removed from V and 0 bases from J, the gap between germline ends came to 13 bases. The V gene's germline CDR1 is MNHNS and CDR2 SASEGT. This CDR3 region has 16 residues. The CDR3 nucleotides are TGTGCCAGCAGTGACATTAGCGGACCCAGCACAGATACGCAGTATTTT. It codes for CASSDISGPSTDTQYF.

This clonotype was recorded many times. The CDR3 DNA sequence: TGCAGTGCTAGTATCCAGGGAGGTGACGGAGTGCAGTACTTC. As protein: CSASIQGGDGVQYF. The chain employs TRBV20-1 and TRBJ2-7, with D perhaps TRBD2 (6 bases). There are 14 residues in the CDR3. Germline CDR1 DFQATT, CDR2 SNEGSKA (reference sequence). Trimming took off 3 bases at V and 9 bases at J, with 21 bases between the two ends.

This clonotype was counted many times. The V gene is TRBV7-8, the J gene TRBJ2-5; TRBD2 might be the D (5 bases). The germline V gene encodes CDR1 SGHVS and CDR2 FQNEAQ. Trimming took off 4 bases at V and 4 bases at J, with 19 bases between the two ends. CDR3 size: 16 residues. CDR3 in amino acids: CASSSPPRSSRETQYF. DNA for the CDR3: TGTGCCAGCAGCTCGCCCCCCAGGTCTAGCCGAGAGACCCAGTACTTC.

A few counts support this clonotype. The chain couples TRBV4-1 to TRBJ2-2; TRBD1 might be the D (5 bases). Germline V CDR1 and CDR2: MGHRA, YSYEKL. The CDR3 consists of 15 residues. The V gene lost 1 base and the J gene lost 9 bases, with 15 bases spanning the gap. The CDR3 DNA reads TGCGCCAGCAGCCAAGGTTCAGGGCCGGGCCGGGAGCTGTTTTTT. Translating it yields CASSQGSGPGRELFF.

This clonotype showed up many times. The gene calls are TRBV6-1 and TRBJ1-4; TRBD1 might be the D (6 bases). The CDR3 loop spans 15 amino acids. Trimming took 6 bases from V and 7 from J, leaving 18 bases between them. The germline V gene has CDR1 MNHNS and CDR2 SASEGT. Here the CDR3 reads CASSELGGSTEKLFF. Here the CDR3 DNA reads TGTGCCAGCAGCGAACTAGGGGGATCTACTGAAAAACTGTTTTTT.

This clonotype showed up just a few times. The V and J genes are TRBV5-1 and TRBJ2-7, with D possibly being TRBD1 or TRBD2 (5 bases each). CDR1 and CDR2 (germline): SGHRS, YFSETQ. This CDR3 contains 15 residues. The germline V and J ends were trimmed by 1 base and 6 bases, with 17 bases remaining between them. The CDR3 here is CASSLSGRASSEQYF. The CDR3 DNA follows: TGCGCCAGCAGCTTGAGCGGCAGGGCCTCGAGCGAGCAGTACTTC.

At least ten counts were recorded for this clonotype. The V gene is TRBV12-3 or TRBV12-4, the J gene TRBJ2-7; 14 nucleotides match TRBD2. V dropped 2 bases and J dropped 0; count of bases not matched to a gene: 9. This CDR3 spans 19 amino acids. CDR3 sequence reads: CASSLSFGLAGGISYEQYF. CDR3 coding DNA: TGTGCCAGCAGTTTATCCTTCGGACTAGCGGGAGGTATCTCCTACGAGCAGTACTTC.

This clonotype was observed at least ten times. The chain has TRBV27 and TRBJ2-1, with TRBD2 matching over 11 bases. V dropped 5 bases and J dropped 5; count of bases not matched to a gene: 8. Germline V gene lookup returns CDR1 MNHEY and CDR2 SMNVEV (reference sequence). This CDR3 has 16 residues. Written as DNA, the CDR3 is TGTGCCAGCAGTCCGCGCCTAGCGGGAGGTCACAATGAGCAGTTCTTC. It specifies CASSPRLAGGHNEQFF.

This clonotype came up many times. This chain uses TRBV7-2 with TRBJ2-1, with D unresolved. Germline V gives CDR1 SGHTA, CDR2 FQGNSA. The CDR3 covers 12 residues. Trimming took 2 bases from V and 14 from J, leaving 13 bases between them. CDR3 DNA: TGTGCCAGCAGCTTATTCTCGGGTCCGAAGTTCTTC. Protein: CASSLFSGPKFF.

This clonotype appeared many times. The V call is TRBV11-2, the J call TRBJ2-2, with D possibly matching TRBD2 (6 bases). The CDR3 runs 13 residues. Germline lookup yields CDR1 SGHAT and CDR2 FQNNGV. Between the trimmed V and J ends, which lost 3 bases and 5 bases, there was a span of 7 bases. The CDR3 protein is CASSLGLTGELFF. The CDR3 nucleotides read TGTGCCAGCAGCTTGGGACTTACCGGGGAGCTGTTTTTT.

This clonotype was recorded many times. V usage is TRBV14 and J usage is TRBJ2-7; D not certain. Trimming removed 2 bases at V and 2 bases at J, with 10 bases between. There are 14 residues in the CDR3. Germline assignment: CDR1 SGHDN and CDR2 FVKESK. CDR3 in amino acids: CASSQSGAPYEQYF. CDR3 nucleotides: TGTGCCAGCAGCCAATCCGGCGCGCCCTACGAGCAGTACTTC.

This clonotype was detected ten times or more. The chain employs TRBV29-1 and TRBJ2-1, with D uncertain. V was shortened by 3 bases and J by 13 bases, with 13 bases between the two germline ends. The CDR3 consists of 11 residues. Germline lookup yields CDR1 SQVTM and CDR2 ANQGSEA. CDR3 nucleotide sequence: TGCAGCGTTGAGCCCGTCCATGGTCAGTTCTTC. Protein: CSVEPVHGQFF.

This clonotype showed up many times. The chain couples TRBV25-1 to TRBJ2-1; D is perhaps TRBD1 or TRBD2 (5 bases each). Trimming removed 4 bases at V and 4 bases at J, with 20 bases between. The CDR3 sequence is 17 residues long. Germline V gives CDR1 MGHDK, CDR2 SYGVNS. CDR3 region: CASSAKHRTLGYNEQFF. The CDR3 nucleotides are TGTGCCAGCAGTGCCAAGCACAGGACTTTAGGGTACAATGAGCAGTTCTTC. Full variable domain (missing parts from reference TRBV25-1 and TRBJ2-1): EADIYQTPRYLVIGTGKKITLECSQTMGHDKMYWYQQDPGMELHLIHYSYGVNSTEKGDLSSESTVSRIRTEHFPLTLESARPSHTSQYLCASSAKHRTLGYNEQFFGPGTRLTVL.